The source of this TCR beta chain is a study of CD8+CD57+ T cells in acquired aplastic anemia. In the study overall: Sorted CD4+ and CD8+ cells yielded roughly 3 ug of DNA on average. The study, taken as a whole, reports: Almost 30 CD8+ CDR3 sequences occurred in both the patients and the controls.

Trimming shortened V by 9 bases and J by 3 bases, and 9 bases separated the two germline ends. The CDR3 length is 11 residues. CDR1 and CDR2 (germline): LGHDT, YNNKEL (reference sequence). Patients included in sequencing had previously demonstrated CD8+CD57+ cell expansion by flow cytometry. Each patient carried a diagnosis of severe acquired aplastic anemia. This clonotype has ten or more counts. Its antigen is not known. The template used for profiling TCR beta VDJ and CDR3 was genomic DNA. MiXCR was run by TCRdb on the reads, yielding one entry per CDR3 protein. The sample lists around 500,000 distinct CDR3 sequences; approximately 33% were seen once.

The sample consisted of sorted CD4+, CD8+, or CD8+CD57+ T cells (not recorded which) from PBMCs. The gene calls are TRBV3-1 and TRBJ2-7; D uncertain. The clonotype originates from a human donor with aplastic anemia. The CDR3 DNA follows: TGTGCCAGTAGTCAAAGCTACGAGCAGTACTTC. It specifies CASSQSYEQYF.